This T cell receptor (beta chain) was captured by sequencing in a study of identical twins. TCRdb re-called the 5' RACE reads through MiXCR, storing one row per CDR3 protein. Counted here are roughly 1,500,000 distinct CDR3 sequences, less than 40% occurring once; the ten biggest clones make up 0.27%. The V segment lost 7 bases and the J segment 0 bases; nucleotides outside the gene matches: 6. This CDR3 contains 15 residues. This receptor was taken from a newborn girl in good health. Sequencing was done on a sample of cord blood. The chain joins TRBV12-3 or TRBV12-4 to TRBJ2-7, with 10 bases fitting TRBD1. The CDR3 loop reads CASTYRTGGSYEQYF. The CDR3 region has the DNA TGTGCCAGCACTTACCGGACAGGGGGCTCCTACGAGCAGTACTTC.